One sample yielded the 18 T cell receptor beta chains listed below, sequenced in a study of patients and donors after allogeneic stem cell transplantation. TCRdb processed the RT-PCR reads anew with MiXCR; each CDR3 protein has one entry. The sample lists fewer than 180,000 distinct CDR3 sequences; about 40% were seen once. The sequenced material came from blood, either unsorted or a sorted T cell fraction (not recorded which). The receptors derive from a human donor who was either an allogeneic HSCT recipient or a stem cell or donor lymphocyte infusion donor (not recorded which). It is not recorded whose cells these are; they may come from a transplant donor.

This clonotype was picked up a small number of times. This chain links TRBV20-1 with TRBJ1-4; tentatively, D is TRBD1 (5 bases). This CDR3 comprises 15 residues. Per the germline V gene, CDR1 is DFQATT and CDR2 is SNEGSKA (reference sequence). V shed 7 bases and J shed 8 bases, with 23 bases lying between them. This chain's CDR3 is CSVASGGAGGEKLFF. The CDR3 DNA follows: TGCAGTGTAGCCTCAGGAGGGGCAGGTGGCGAAAAACTGTTTTTT.

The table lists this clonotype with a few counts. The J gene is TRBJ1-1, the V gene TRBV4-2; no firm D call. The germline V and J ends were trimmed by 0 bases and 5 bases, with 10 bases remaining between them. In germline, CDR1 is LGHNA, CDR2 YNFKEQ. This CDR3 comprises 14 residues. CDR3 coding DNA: TGTGCCAGCAGCCAAGAGGGGAGAGGGACTGAAGCTTTCTTT. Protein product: CASSQEGRGTEAFF.

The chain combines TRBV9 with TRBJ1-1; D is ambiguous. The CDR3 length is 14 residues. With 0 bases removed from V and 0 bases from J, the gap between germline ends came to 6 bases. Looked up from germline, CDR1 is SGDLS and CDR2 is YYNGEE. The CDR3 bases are TGTGCCAGCAGCGTAGGTTTAGTGAACACTGAAGCTTTCTTT. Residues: CASSVGLVNTEAFF. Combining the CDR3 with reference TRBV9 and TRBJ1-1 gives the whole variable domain DSGVTQTPKHLITATGQRVTLRCSPRSGDLSVYWYQQSLDQGLQFLIQYYNGEERAKGNILERFSAQQFPDLHSELNLSSLELGDSALYFCASSVGLVNTEAFFGQGTRLTVV.

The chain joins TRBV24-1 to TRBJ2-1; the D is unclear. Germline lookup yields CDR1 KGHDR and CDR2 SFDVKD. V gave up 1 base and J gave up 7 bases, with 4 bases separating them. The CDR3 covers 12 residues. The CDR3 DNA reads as TGTGCCACCAGTGATTTTTGGAATGAGCAGTTCTTC. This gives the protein CATSDFWNEQFF.

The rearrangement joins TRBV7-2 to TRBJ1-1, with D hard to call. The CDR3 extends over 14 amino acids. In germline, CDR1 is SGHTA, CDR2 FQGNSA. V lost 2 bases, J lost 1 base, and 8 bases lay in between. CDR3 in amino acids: CASSLRWGNTEAFF. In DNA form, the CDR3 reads TGTGCCAGCAGCTTAAGGTGGGGGAACACTGAAGCTTTCTTT.

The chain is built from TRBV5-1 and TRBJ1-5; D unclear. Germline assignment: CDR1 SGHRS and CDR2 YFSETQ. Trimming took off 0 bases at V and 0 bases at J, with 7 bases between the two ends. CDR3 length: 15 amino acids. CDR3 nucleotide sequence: TGCGCCAGCAGCTTGGCTGGTACTAGCAATCAGCCCCAGCATTTT. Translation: CASSLAGTSNQPQHF.

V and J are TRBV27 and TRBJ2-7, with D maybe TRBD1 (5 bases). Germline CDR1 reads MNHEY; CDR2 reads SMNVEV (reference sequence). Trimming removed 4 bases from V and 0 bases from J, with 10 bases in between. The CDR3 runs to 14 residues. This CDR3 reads CASSSPDSSYEQYF. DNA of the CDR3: TGTGCCAGCAGTTCTCCCGACAGCTCCTACGAGCAGTACTTC.

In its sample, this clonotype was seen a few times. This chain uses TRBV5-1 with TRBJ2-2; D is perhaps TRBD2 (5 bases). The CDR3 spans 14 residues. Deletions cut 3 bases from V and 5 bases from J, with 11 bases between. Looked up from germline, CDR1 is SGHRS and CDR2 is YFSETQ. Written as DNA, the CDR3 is TGCGCCAGCAGCTCCACGGGAATTACCGGGGAGCTGTTTTTT. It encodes CASSSTGITGELFF.

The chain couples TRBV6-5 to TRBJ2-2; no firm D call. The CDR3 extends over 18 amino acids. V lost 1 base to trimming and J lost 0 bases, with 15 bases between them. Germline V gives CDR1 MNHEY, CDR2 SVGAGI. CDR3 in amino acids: CASSYFSPTRSNTGELFF. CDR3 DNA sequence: TGTGCCAGCAGTTACTTTTCCCCGACACGTTCGAACACCGGGGAGCTGTTTTTT.

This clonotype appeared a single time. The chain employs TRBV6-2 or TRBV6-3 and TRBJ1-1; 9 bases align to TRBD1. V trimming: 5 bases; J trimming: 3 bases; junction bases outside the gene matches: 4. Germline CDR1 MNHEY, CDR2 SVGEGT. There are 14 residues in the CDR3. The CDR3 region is CASSTTGGHTEAFF. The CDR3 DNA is TGTGCCAGCAGTACGACAGGGGGACACACTGAAGCTTTCTTT.

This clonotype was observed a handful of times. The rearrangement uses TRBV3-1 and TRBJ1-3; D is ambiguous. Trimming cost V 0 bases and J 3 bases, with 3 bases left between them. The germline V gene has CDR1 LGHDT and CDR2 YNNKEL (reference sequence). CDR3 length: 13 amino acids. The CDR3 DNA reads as TGTGCCAGCAGCCAAGAGAGTGGAAACACCATATATTTT. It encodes CASSQESGNTIYF. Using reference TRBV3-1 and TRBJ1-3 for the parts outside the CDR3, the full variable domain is DTAVSQTPKYLVTQMGNDKSIKCEQNLGHDTMYWYKQDSKKFLKIMFSYNNKELIINETVPNRFSPKSPDKAHLNLHINSLELGDSAVYFCASSQESGNTIYFGEGSWLTVV.

CDR3 sequence (DNA): TGTGCCAGCAGTTTCGACGCGGGCCAGGTGAACACTGAAGCTTTCTTT. It yields the protein CASSFDAGQVNTEAFF. The rearrangement uses TRBV27 and TRBJ1-1; no definite D call. The CDR3 length is 16 residues. CDR1 is MNHEY, CDR2 SMNVEV, per germline (reference sequence). Deletions cut 3 bases from V and 0 bases from J, with 14 bases between.

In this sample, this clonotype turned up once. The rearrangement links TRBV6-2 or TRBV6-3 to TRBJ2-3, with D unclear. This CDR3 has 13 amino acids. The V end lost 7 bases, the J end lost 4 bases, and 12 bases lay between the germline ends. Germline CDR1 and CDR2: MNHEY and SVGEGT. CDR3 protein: CASTLLLADTQYF. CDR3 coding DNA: TGTGCCAGCACCCTGCTCTTGGCAGATACGCAGTATTTT.

The CDR3 DNA sequence: TGCGCCAGCAGCCAAGAAGGCTCAGGAGCCGGGGAGCTGTTTTTT. Protein sequence: CASSQEGSGAGELFF. V usage is TRBV4-3 and J usage is TRBJ2-2; D is unclear. CDR1 is LGHNA, CDR2 YSLEER, per germline. V lost 0 bases to trimming and J lost 6 bases, with 11 bases between them. The CDR3 covers 15 residues.

This CDR3 reads CSARDFDRGLVEKLFF. The DNA of the CDR3 is TGCAGTGCTAGAGATTTCGACAGGGGGTTAGTGGAAAAACTGTTTTTT. The chain combines TRBV20-1 with TRBJ1-4, with 9 positions matching TRBD1. Germline V gene sequence: CDR1 DFQATT, CDR2 SNEGSKA (reference sequence). The junction had 10 bases not matched to a gene; V was cut back by 0 bases and J by 8 bases. CDR3 length: 16 amino acids.

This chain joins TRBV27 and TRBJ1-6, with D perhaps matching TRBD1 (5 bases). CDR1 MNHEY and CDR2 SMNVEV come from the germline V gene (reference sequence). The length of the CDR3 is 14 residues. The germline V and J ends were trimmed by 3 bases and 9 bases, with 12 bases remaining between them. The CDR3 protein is CASSLEGNGSPLHF. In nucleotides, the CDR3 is TGTGCCAGCAGTTTGGAGGGGAACGGTTCACCCCTCCACTTT.

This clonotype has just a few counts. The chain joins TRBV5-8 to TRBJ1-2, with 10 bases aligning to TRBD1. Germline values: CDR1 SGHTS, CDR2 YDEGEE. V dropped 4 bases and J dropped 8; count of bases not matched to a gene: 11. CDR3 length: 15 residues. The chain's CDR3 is CASSIRDRGEKGYTF. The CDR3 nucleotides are TGTGCCAGCAGCATCCGGGACAGGGGAGAAAAAGGCTACACCTTC. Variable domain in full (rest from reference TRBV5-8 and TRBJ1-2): EAGVTQSPTHLIKTRGQQATLRCSPISGHTSVYWYQQALGLGLQFLLWYDEGEERNRGNFPPRFSGRQFPNYSSELNVNALELEDSALYLCASSIRDRGEKGYTFGSGTRLTVV.

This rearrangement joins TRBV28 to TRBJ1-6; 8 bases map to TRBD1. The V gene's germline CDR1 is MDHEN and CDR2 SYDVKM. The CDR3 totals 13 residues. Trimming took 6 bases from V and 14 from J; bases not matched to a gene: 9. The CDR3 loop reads CASRIGQGGSLHF. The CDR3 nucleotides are TGTGCCAGCAGAATTGGACAGGGAGGGTCCCTCCACTTT.